This T cell receptor (beta chain) was obtained from a study of T cells after yellow fever vaccination. Whole-study results and caveats: Clonotypes appearing in both CD4 and CD8 compartments existed, and their share was small. Subsequent to the booster, the majority of primary-vaccination clones reappeared (96% CD4, approximately 90% CD8).

The CDR3 spans 12 residues. V was shortened by 7 bases and J by 9 bases, with 13 bases between the two germline ends. Per the germline V gene, CDR1 is MNHEY and CDR2 is SVGEGT. TCRdb ran MiXCR on the 5' RACE reads and lists one entry per CDR3 protein. The sample lists around 320,000 distinct CDR3 sequences, 3.5% to 5% seen once, with roughly a fifth in the top ten. Ten or more counts support this clonotype. As yet, its antigen is unknown. This material consisted of PBMCs, taken 15 days after the yellow fever booster vaccination. The receptor comes from a man between 18 and 35 years old who received the YFV17D yellow fever vaccine. The chain employs TRBV6-2 or TRBV6-3 and TRBJ2-4, with D possibly TRBD2 on 6 matching bases. CDR3 sequence reads: CASKEGLSIQYF. The CDR3 nucleotides are TGTGCCAGCAAGGAGGGCCTCAGCATTCAGTACTTC.